This TCR beta chain derives from a study of shared clonotypes between healthy human individuals. Notes on the study in general: Apart from blood, nothing was sampled; tissue repertoires likely differ.

The germline V gene has CDR1 SQVTM and CDR2 ANQGSEA. V dropped 4 bases and J dropped 2; count of bases not matched to a gene: 8. This CDR3 spans 14 amino acids. For every subset, genomic DNA was evenly distributed across several immunoSEQ plates. Profiling relied on immunoSEQ multiplex PCR, and the TCRdb table lists in-frame clones only, not all of them. The table includes around 700,000 clones, about 90% detected once. As for this clone: Its cognate antigen is unknown.

Terminally differentiated effector memory CD45RA+ cells were left out of the naive CD8 fraction, which was CD45RO-negative and positively selected for CCR7. The sample taken for sequencing was naive CD8+ T cells sorted from blood. The sequence came from a man aged 25 to 45 in good health. The rearrangement links TRBV29-1 to TRBJ2-7; TRBD1 aligns across 7 bases. This CDR3 is CSVGERDRTYEQYF. The CDR3 DNA follows: TGCAGCGTTGGGGAACGGGACAGAACCTACGAGCAGTACTTC.